This TCR beta chain was identified in a study of control samples from healthy donors and cancer patients. This clone was seen a few times. The repertoire was sequenced with immunoSEQ multiplex PCR; TCRdb's copy has only in-frame clones and lacks some. Among tens of thousands of clones, 88% were seen once, and the ten largest hold around an eighth. Looked up from germline, CDR1 is MDHEN and CDR2 is SYDVKM. V shed 5 bases and J shed 4 bases, with 8 bases lying between them. The CDR3 covers 12 residues. The genes are TRBV28 and TRBJ1-2; the D is unclear. This receptor was obtained from a woman between 70 and 85 years old in good health. Sample: blood. The DNA of the CDR3 is TGTGCCAGCAGTGCGTCGGGCTATGGCTACACCTTC. This codes for CASSASGYGYTF.